This T cell receptor beta chain came from a study of CD8 T cells in Susac syndrome. About the research overall: Patients with Susac syndrome were therapy-naive, on corticosteroids, or on intravenous immunoglobulin alone at the time that blood was drawn.

cDNA came from 0.5 to 1 ug RNA primed by random hexamers. TCRdb re-analysed the immunoSEQ multiplex PCR reads in MiXCR, keeping a single row per CDR3 protein. The sample carries under 200,000 distinct CDR3 sequences, around 94% recorded once. This CDR3 has 15 residues. V dropped 2 bases and J dropped 4; count of bases not matched to a gene: 5. Germline CDR1 is LGHDT and CDR2 is YNNKEL (reference sequence). The source of this sequence is a human donor with Susac syndrome. The chain links TRBV3-1 to TRBJ1-2; TRBD1 aligns across 9 bases. Material for sequencing was CD4+ T cells from PBMCs. The CDR3 nucleotides are TGTGCCAGCAGCCAACGGGACAGGGAGAGCTATGGCTACACCTTC. This gives the protein CASSQRDRESYGYTF. The full variable domain, rest sourced from reference TRBV3-1 and TRBJ1-2, is DTAVSQTPKYLVTQMGNDKSIKCEQNLGHDTMYWYKQDSKKFLKIMFSYNNKELIINETVPNRFSPKSPDKAHLNLHINSLELGDSAVYFCASSQRDRESYGYTFGSGTRLTVV.